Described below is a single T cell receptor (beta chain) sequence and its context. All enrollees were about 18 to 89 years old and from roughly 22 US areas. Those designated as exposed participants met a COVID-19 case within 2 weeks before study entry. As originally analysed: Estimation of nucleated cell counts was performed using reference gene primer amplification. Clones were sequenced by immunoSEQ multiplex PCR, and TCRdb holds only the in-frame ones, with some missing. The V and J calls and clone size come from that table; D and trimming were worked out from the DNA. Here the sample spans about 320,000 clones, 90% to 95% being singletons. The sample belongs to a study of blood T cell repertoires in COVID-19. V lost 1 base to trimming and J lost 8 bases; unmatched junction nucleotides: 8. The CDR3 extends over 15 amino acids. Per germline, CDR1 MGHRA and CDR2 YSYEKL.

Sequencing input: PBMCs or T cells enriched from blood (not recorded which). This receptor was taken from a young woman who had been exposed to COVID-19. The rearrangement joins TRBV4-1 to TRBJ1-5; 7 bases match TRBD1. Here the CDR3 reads CASSQGPGQLKPQHF. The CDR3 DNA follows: TGCGCCAGCAGCCAAGGACCGGGACAGCTCAAGCCCCAGCATTTT.